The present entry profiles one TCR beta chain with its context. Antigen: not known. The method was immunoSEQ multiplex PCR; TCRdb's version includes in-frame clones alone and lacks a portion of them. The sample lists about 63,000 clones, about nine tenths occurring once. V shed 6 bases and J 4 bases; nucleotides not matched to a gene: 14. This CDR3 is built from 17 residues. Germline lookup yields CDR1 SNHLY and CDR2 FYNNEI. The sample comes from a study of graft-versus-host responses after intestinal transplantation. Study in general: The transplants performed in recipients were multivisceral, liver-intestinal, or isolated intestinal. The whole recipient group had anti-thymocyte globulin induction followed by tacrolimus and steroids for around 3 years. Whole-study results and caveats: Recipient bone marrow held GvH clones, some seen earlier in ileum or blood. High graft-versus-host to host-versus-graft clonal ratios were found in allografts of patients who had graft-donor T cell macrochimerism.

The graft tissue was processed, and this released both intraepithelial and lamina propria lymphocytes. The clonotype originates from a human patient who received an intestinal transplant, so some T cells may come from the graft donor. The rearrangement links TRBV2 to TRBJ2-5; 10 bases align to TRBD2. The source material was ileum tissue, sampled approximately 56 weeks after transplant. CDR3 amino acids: CASSARQSIAGGETQYF. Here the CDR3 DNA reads TGTGCCAGCAGCGCGAGGCAGTCGATAGCGGGGGGAGAGACCCAGTACTTC. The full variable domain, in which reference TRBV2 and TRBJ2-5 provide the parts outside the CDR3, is EPEVTQTPSHQVTQMGQEVILRCVPISNHLYFYWYRQILGQKVEFLVSFYNNEISEKSEIFDDQFSVERPDGSNFTLKIRSTKLEDSAMYFCASSARQSIAGGETQYFGPGTRLLVL.